Only a few counts were recorded for the clone carrying this TCR beta chain. Antigen unknown. Germline CDR1 and CDR2: KGHDR and SFDVKD. This CDR3 region has 16 residues. The V and J ends lost 3 bases and 2 bases, in that order; junction bases with no gene match: 5. Researchers reported that TCR beta cDNA libraries carried unique molecular identifiers. Each CDR3 protein gets one entry after TCRdb re-called the PCR reads with MiXCR. The sample includes roughly 540,000 distinct CDR3 sequences, under 40% of them seen just once. This record comes from a study of post-analysis software for immune sequencing data. Study-wide background: Relapsing-remitting, secondary progressive and progressive-relapsing forms of multiple sclerosis all featured among disease courses. Findings and caveats of the study: Normalized Chao1 diversity in multiple sclerosis patients fell significantly below that of controls. Five or six TRBV segments, TRBV5-6, TRBV5-1 and TRBV20-1 among them, were found more frequent in patients than controls.

The rearrangement uses TRBV24-1 and TRBJ2-5; 10 positions match TRBD1. The sequencing sample was made of blood. This TCR derives from a girl younger than 18 with multiple sclerosis. This CDR3 reads CATSDRDRGPQETQYF. CDR3 DNA sequence: TGTGCCACCAGTGATCGGGACAGGGGTCCTCAAGAGACCCAGTACTTC.